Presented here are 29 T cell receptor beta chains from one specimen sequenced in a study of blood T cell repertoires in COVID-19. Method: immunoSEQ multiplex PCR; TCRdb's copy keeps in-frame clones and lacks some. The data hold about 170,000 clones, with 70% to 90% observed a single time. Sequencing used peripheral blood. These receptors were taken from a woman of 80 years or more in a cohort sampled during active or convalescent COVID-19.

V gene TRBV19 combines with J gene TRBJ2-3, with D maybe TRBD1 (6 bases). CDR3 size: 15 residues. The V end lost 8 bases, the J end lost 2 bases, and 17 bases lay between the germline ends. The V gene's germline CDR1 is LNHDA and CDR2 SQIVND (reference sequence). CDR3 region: CASHSSGQLTDTQYF. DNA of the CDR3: TGTGCCAGTCACTCCTCGGGACAACTCACAGATACGCAGTATTTT.

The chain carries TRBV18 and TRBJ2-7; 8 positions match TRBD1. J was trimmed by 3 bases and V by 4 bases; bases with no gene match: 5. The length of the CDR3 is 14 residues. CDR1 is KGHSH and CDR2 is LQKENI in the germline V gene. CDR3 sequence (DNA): TGTGCCAGCTCACACCAACAGGGGGACTACGAGCAGTACGTC. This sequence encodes CASSHQQGDYEQYV.

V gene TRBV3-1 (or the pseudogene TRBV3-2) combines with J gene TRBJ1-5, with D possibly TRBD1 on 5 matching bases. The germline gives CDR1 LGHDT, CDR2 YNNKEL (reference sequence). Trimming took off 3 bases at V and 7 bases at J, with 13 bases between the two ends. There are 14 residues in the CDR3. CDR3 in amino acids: CASSQGWGGQPQHF. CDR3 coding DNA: TGTGCCAGCAGCCAGGGGTGGGGGGGACAGCCCCAGCATTTT.

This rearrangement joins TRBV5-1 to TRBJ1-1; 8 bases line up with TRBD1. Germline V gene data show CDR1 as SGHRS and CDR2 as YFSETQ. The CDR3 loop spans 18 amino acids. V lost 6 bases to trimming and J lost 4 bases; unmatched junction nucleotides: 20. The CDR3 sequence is CASTDKGGPGTGGTEAFF. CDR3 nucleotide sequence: TGCGCCAGCACCGACAAAGGAGGACCCGGGACAGGAGGCACTGAAGCTTTCTTT.

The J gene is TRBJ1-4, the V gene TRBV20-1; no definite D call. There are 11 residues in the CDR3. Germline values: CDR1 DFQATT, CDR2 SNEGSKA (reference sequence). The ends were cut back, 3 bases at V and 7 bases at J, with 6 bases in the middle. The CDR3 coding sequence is TGCAGTGCTAGTCGGGGTGAAAAACTGTTTTTT. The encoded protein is CSASRGEKLFF.

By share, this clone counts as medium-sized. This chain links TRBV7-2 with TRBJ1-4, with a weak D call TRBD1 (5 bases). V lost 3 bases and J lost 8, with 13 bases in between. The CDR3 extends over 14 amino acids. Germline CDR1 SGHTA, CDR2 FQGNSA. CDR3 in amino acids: CASSLGEGLEKLFF. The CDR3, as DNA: TGTGCCAGCAGCTTGGGGGAGGGGCTGGAAAAACTGTTTTTT.

The DNA for the CDR3 is TGCGCCAGCAGCTTAAGGGAGACGGATCGGGCCTATGGCTACACCTTC. Its protein is CASSLRETDRAYGYTF. The gene calls are TRBV5-1 and TRBJ1-2; D unclear. V lost 2 bases and J lost 4, with 18 bases in between. Per the germline V gene, CDR1 is SGHRS and CDR2 is YFSETQ. This CDR3 comprises 16 residues.

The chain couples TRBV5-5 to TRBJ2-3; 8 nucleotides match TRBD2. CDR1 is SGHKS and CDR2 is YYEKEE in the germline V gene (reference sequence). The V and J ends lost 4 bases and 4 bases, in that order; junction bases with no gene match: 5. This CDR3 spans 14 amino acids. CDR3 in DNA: TGTGCCAGCAGCAGAATAGCGGGACCAGATACGCAGTATTTT. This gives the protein CASSRIAGPDTQYF.

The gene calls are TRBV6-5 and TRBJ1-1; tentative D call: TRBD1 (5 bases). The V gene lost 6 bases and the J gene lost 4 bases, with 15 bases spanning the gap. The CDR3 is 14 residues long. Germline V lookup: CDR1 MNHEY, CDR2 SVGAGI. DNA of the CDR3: TGTGCCAGCAGGCTGGGGTCGGGGGGCACTGAAGCTTTCTTT. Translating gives CASRLGSGGTEAFF.

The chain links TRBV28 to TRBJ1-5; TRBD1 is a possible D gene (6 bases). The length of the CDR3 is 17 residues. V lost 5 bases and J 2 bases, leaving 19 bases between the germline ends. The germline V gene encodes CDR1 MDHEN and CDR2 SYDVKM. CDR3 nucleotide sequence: TGTGCCAGCAGTCTTCTTCCGACAGGCTTGGGCAATCAGCCCCAGCATTTT. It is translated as CASSLLPTGLGNQPQHF.

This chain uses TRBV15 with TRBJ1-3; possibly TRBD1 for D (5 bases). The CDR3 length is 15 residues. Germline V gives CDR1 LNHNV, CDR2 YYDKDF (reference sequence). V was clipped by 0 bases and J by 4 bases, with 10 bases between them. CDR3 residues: CATSRDWQGGNTIYF. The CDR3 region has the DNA TGTGCCACCAGCAGAGATTGGCAGGGCGGAAACACCATATATTTT. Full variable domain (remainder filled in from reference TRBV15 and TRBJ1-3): DAMVIQNPRYQVTQFGKPVTLSCSQTLNHNVMYWYQQKSSQAPKLLFHYYDKDFNNEADTPDNFQSRRPNTSFCFLDIRSPGLGDTAMYLCATSRDWQGGNTIYFGEGSWLTVV.

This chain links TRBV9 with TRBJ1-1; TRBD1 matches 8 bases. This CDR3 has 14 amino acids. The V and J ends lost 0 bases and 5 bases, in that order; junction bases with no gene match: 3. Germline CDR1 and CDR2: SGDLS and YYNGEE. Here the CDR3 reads CASSVGGQGTEAFF. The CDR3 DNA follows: TGTGCCAGCAGCGTAGGCGGACAGGGAACTGAAGCTTTCTTT.

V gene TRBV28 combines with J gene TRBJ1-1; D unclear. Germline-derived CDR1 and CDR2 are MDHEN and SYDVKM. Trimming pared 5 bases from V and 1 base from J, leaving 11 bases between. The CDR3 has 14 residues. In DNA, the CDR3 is TGTGCCAGCAGTGGAGTCGAAACGAACACTGAAGCTTTCTTT. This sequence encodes CASSGVETNTEAFF.

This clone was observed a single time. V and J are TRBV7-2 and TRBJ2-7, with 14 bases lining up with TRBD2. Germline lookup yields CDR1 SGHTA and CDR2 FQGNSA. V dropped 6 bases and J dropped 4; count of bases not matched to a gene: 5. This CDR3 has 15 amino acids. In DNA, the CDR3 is TGTGCCAGCAGGGGGACTAGCGGGAGTCCTTACGAGCAGTACGTC. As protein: CASRGTSGSPYEQYV.

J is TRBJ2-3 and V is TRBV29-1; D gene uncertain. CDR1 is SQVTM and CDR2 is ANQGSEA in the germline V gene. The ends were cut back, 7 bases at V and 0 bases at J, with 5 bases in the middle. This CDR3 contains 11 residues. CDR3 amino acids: CSAPSTDTQYF. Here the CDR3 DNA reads TGCAGCGCCCCAAGCACAGATACGCAGTATTTT.

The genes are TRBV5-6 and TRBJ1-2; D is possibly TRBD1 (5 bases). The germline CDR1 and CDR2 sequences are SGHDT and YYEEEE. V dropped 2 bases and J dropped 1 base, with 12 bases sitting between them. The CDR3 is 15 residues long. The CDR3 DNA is TGTGCCAGCAGCTTACTCGGGGGGATTAACTATGGCTACACCTTC. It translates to CASSLLGGINYGYTF.

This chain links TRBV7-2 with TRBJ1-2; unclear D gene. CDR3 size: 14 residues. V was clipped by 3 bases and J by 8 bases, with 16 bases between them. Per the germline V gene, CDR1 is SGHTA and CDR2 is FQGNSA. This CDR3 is CASSFGERALGYTF. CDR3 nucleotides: TGTGCCAGCAGCTTCGGGGAGAGGGCATTAGGCTACACCTTC.

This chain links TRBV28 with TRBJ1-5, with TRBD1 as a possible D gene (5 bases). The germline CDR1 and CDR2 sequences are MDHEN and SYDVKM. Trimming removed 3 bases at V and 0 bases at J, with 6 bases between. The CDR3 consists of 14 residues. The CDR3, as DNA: TGTGCCAGCAGTTTGGGACTTAGCAATCAGCCCCAGCATTTT. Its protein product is CASSLGLSNQPQHF.

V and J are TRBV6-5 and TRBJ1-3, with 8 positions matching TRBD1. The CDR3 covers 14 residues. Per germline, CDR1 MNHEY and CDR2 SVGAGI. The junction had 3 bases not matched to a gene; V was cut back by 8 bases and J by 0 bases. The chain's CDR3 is CASSQGASGNTIYF. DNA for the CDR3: TGTGCCAGCTCTCAGGGGGCCTCTGGAAACACCATATATTTT.

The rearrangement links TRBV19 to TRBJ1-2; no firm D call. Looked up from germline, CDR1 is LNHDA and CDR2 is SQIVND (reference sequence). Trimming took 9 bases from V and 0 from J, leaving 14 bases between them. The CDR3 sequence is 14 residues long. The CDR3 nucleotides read TGTGCCAGCGCCGGAGGGTTAACTAACTATGGCTACACCTTC. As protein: CASAGGLTNYGYTF.

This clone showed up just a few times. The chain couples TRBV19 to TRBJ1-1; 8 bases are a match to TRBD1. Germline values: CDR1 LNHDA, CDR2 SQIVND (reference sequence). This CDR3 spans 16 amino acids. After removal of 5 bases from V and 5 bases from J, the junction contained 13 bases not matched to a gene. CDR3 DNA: TGTGCCAGTAGTCAGGACAGGGTGTCGCCACCGACTGAAGCTTTCTTT. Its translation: CASSQDRVSPPTEAFF. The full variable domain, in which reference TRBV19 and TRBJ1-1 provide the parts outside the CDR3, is DGGITQSPKYLFRKEGQNVTLSCEQNLNHDAMYWYRQDPGQGLRLIYYSQIVNDFQKGDIAEGYSVSREKKESFPLTVTSAQKNPTAFYLCASSQDRVSPPTEAFFGQGTRLTVV.

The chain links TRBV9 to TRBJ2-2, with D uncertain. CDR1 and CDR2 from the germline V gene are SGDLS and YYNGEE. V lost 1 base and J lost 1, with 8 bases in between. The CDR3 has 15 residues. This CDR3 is CASSVRHLNTGELFF. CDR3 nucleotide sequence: TGTGCCAGCAGCGTAAGACACCTGAACACCGGGGAGCTGTTTTTT.

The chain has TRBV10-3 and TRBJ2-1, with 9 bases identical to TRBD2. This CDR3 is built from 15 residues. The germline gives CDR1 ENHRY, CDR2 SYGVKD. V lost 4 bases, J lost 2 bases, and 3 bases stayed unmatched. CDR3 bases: TGTGCCATCAGTGGGGTAGCGGGGGCCTACAATGAGCAGTTCTTC. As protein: CAISGVAGAYNEQFF.

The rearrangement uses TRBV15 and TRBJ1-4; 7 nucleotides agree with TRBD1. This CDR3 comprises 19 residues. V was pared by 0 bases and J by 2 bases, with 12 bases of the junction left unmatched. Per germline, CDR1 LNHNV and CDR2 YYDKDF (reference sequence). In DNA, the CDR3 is TGTGCCACCAGCAGAGATTCGGTCAGGACAGGCAGGACTAATGAAAAACTGTTTTTT. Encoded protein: CATSRDSVRTGRTNEKLFF.

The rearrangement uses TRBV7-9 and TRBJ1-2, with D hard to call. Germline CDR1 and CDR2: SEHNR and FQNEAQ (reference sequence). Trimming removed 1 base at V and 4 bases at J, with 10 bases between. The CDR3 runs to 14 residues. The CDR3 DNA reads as TGTGCCAGCAGCTTAGTTCGGACTGTCTATGGCTACACCTTC. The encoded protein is CASSLVRTVYGYTF. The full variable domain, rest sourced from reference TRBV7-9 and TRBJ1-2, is DTGVSQNPRHKITKRGQNVTFRCDPISEHNRLYWYRQTLGQGPEFLTYFQNEAQLEKSRLLSDRFSAERPKGSFSTLEIQRTEQGDSAMYLCASSLVRTVYGYTFGSGTRLTVV.

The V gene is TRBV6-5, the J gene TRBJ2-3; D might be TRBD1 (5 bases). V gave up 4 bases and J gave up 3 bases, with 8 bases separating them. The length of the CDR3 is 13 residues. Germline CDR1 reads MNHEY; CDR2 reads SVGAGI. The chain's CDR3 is CASSLDNTDTQYF. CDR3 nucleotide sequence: TGTGCCAGCAGTTTGGACAATACAGATACGCAGTATTTT.

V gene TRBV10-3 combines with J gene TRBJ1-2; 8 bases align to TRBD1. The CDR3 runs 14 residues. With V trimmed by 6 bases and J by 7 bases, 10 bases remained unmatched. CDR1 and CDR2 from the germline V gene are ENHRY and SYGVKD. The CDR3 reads CAIRGTDRVGGYTF. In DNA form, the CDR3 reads TGTGCCATCAGAGGGACGGACAGGGTAGGTGGCTACACCTTC.

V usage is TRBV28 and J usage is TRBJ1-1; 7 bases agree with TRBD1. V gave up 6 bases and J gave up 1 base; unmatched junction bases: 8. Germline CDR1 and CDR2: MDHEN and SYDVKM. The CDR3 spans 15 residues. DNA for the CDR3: TGTGCCAGCAGGTCACCGGGACAGCAGAACACTGAAGCTTTCTTT. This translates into CASRSPGQQNTEAFF.

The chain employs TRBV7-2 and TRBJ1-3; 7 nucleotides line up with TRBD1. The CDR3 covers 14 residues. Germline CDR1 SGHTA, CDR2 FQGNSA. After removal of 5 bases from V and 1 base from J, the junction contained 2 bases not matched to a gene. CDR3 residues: CASSGQVSGNTIYF. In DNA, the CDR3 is TGTGCCAGCAGCGGACAGGTTTCTGGAAACACCATATATTTT.